These 27 T cell receptor beta chains were sequenced from one sample in a study of breast tumors, draining lymph nodes, adjacent tissues. TCRdb recomputed calls from the multiplex PCR reads with MiXCR, one row per CDR3 protein. Here the sample spans around 230,000 distinct CDR3 sequences, 34% being singletons. Axillary draining lymph nodes of breast cancer patients supplied the node samples. Specimen: axillary lymph node tissue. These receptors came from a female donor with breast cancer. Some clones in this sample may be carry-over from other donors' samples.

To note about this clonotype: A much larger clone lies a single base off, so this may be a read error. J is TRBJ1-4 and V is TRBV6-1, with 7 bases aligning to TRBD1. CDR3 length: 15 amino acids. The germline gives CDR1 MNHNS, CDR2 SASEGT. Germline trimming cut 5 bases from V and 2 bases from J; bases unmatched to any gene: 5. This CDR3 is CASSHTGATNEKLFF. In DNA, the CDR3 is TGTGCCAGCAGTCATACAGGGGCCACTAATGAAAAACTGTTTTTT.

This clonotype was observed many times. CDR3 DNA: TGTGCCACCAGTGACCCGACAGGGACTAGCAATCAGCCCCAGCATTTT. It encodes CATSDPTGTSNQPQHF. The chain has TRBV24-1 and TRBJ1-5, with 7 nucleotides matching TRBD1. Germline V CDR1 and CDR2: KGHDR, SFDVKD. The ends lost 4 bases at V and 0 bases at J; junction bases unmatched: 5. The CDR3 consists of 16 residues.

This clonotype was picked up a small number of times. This may arise from a read error, as a much more abundant clone is one base away. This chain links TRBV20-1 with TRBJ2-3; TRBD1 matches 7 bases. Germline V gene lookup returns CDR1 DFQATT and CDR2 SNEGSKA (reference sequence). Trimming at V came to 5 bases and at J to 5 bases, leaving 19 bases not matched to a gene. This CDR3 region has 17 residues. The CDR3 DNA reads as TGCAGTGCTCCTAGGGGATCTGGACAGGCGGCCTTAGATACGCAGTATTTT. This codes for CSAPRGSGQAALDTQYF.

The chain employs TRBV20-1 and TRBJ1-4; the D is unclear. The length of the CDR3 is 14 residues. Germline V gives CDR1 DFQATT, CDR2 SNEGSKA (reference sequence). V lost 5 bases to trimming and J lost 8 bases, with 18 bases between them. CDR3: CSALAGRNEEKLFF. In DNA, the CDR3 is TGCAGTGCTCTAGCGGGTAGGAATGAGGAAAAACTGTTTTTT.

This clonotype appeared many times. The gene calls are TRBV12-3 or TRBV12-4 and TRBJ2-2, with TRBD1 identical over 7 bases. The length of the CDR3 is 14 residues. The V segment lost 7 bases and the J segment 1 base; nucleotides outside the gene matches: 3. This CDR3 is CASKAGGNTGELFF. For the CDR3, the DNA is TGTGCCAGCAAGGCAGGGGGGAACACCGGGGAGCTGTTTTTT.

About this clonotype: The conserved phenylalanine or tryptophan is not found at the CDR3 terminus, so this likely reflects a read error. The chain carries TRBV27 and TRBJ2-2; unclear D gene. Germline CDR1 reads MNHEY; CDR2 reads SMNVEV (reference sequence). The V gene lost 4 bases and the J gene lost 7 bases, with 10 bases spanning the gap. This CDR3 contains 13 residues. In nucleotides, the CDR3 is TGTGCCAGCAGTTGGACCTATCACGGGGAGCTGTTTTCT. Protein: CASSWTYHGELFS.

A remark on this clonotype: Being one base from a much bigger clone, this may be a read error. The V gene is TRBV6-4, the J gene TRBJ1-3; D remains unclear. This CDR3 region has 17 residues. Trimming pared 5 bases from V and 0 bases from J, leaving 17 bases between. CDR1 is MRHNA and CDR2 is SNTAGT in the germline V gene. The CDR3 region is CASSHLTAASSGNTIYF. The CDR3 DNA is TGTGCCAGCAGTCACCTGACGGCCGCGAGCTCTGGAAACACCATATATTTT.

The chain links TRBV7-2 to TRBJ2-2, with D uncertain. The CDR3 length is 13 residues. Germline CDR1 and CDR2: SGHTA and FQGNSA. Trimming removed 5 bases from V and 7 bases from J, with 11 bases in between. CDR3 sequence: CASSLSASGELFF. DNA for the CDR3: TGTGCCAGCAGCCTTTCTGCTAGCGGGGAGCTGTTTTTT.

This clonotype has ten or more counts. V and J are TRBV7-9 and TRBJ2-5; TRBD2 matches 7 bases. Germline trimming cut 5 bases from V and 10 bases from J; bases unmatched to any gene: 13. The CDR3 runs to 14 residues. Germline CDR1 and CDR2: SEHNR and FQNEAQ (reference sequence). The CDR3 is CASSLPTPGGDQYF. The CDR3 DNA follows: TGTGCCAGCAGCCTACCGACACCGGGAGGAGACCAGTACTTC.

The chain combines TRBV2 with TRBJ2-5, with 9 bases fitting TRBD1. This CDR3 has 13 residues. J lost 4 bases, V lost 9 bases, and 6 bases had no gene match. In germline, CDR1 is SNHLY, CDR2 FYNNEI. The CDR3, as DNA: TGTGCCAGTCGGGACAGGGCAGGAGAGACCCAGTACTTC. As protein: CASRDRAGETQYF.

There are many counts of this clonotype. CDR3: CASSLRTGFDSPLHF. CDR3 nucleotides: TGTGCCAGCAGCTTAAGGACAGGGTTTGATTCACCCCTCCACTTT. The chain recombines TRBV7-2 with TRBJ1-6, with 8 bases matching TRBD1. CDR3 size: 15 residues. Per the germline V gene, CDR1 is SGHTA and CDR2 is FQGNSA. Losses at the gene ends were 2 bases for V and 8 bases for J; bases not matched to a gene: 5.

This clonotype was seen at least ten times. The chain combines TRBV20-1 with TRBJ2-7, with 10 bases matching TRBD2. The CDR3 covers 15 residues. With 0 bases clipped from V and 3 bases from J, the junction kept 5 bases outside the gene matches. Germline V gene sequence: CDR1 DFQATT, CDR2 SNEGSKA (reference sequence). The CDR3 region is CSARDLTSGFYEQYF. The CDR3 DNA reads as TGCAGTGCTAGAGATCTGACTAGCGGGTTCTACGAGCAGTACTTC.

As to this clonotype: A much more abundant neighbour one base away suggests this may be a read error. The CDR3 loop is CTSRKLVNEQFF. The DNA of the CDR3 is TGCACCAGCAGGAAACTAGTCAATGAGCAGTTCTTC. The V and J genes are TRBV5-1 and TRBJ2-1; a weak D match, TRBD2 (5 bases). This CDR3 has 12 amino acids. Germline V gene lookup returns CDR1 SGHRS and CDR2 YFSETQ. The entire variable domain, with the rest obtained from reference TRBV5-1 and TRBJ2-1, is as follows: KAGVTQTPRYLIKTRGQQVTLSCSPISGHRSVSWYQQTPGQGLQFLFEYFSETQRNKGNFPGRFSGRQFSNSRSEMNVSTLELGDSALYLCTSRKLVNEQFFGPGTRLTVL.

The chain is built from TRBV4-1 and TRBJ1-2; D may be TRBD1 (5 bases). The germline CDR1 and CDR2 sequences are MGHRA and YSYEKL. V was pared by 2 bases and J by 4 bases, with 11 bases between. The CDR3 extends over 14 amino acids. CDR3 sequence (DNA): TGCGCCAGCAGCCAACCCCGGGACTCCTATGGCTACACCTTC. Translating gives CASSQPRDSYGYTF.

This clonotype was counted ten times or more. The chain combines TRBV11-2 with TRBJ2-1, with TRBD2 identical over 9 bases. This CDR3 is built from 14 residues. Germline V gene data show CDR1 as SGHAT and CDR2 as FQNNGV. J lost 7 bases, V lost 8 bases, and 9 bases had no gene match. CDR3 DNA: TGTGCCAGCGAGGCCGGGACTAGCCATAATGAGCAGTTCTTC. This sequence encodes CASEAGTSHNEQFF.

CDR3 in DNA: TGTGCCAGCCAGAGGGGGTCCTCCCTTGAAAAACTGTTTTTT. Its translation: CASQRGSSLEKLFF. This chain links TRBV5-6 with TRBJ1-4; TRBD1 might be the D (6 bases). Germline CDR1 SGHDT, CDR2 YYEEEE. The CDR3 spans 14 residues. V was shortened by 7 bases and J by 7 bases, with 17 bases between the two germline ends.

This clonotype was detected many times. The chain links TRBV20-1 to TRBJ2-7; TRBD1 aligns across 8 bases. Per the germline V gene, CDR1 is DFQATT and CDR2 is SNEGSKA (reference sequence). This CDR3 region has 12 residues. J gave up 6 bases and V 4 bases, and 5 bases lay outside the gene matches. Written as DNA, the CDR3 is TGCAGTGCTAAGACTACAGGGGGCGAGCAGTACTTC. This sequence encodes CSAKTTGGEQYF.

This clonotype showed up many times. The J gene is TRBJ2-1, the V gene TRBV5-1; TRBD2 matches 12 bases. The CDR3 is made up of 15 amino acids. The germline gives CDR1 SGHRS, CDR2 YFSETQ. Trimming took 4 bases from V and 7 from J; bases not matched to a gene: 6. The CDR3, as DNA: TGCGCCAGCAGCGCTAGCGGGAGGGGAGATAATGAGCAGTTCTTC. Amino acid sequence: CASSASGRGDNEQFF.

As to this clonotype: At one end the junction does not follow the germline gene, possibly because of a read error. This sequence joins TRBV9 and TRBJ2-1, with unresolved D. The CDR3 is 13 amino acids. Germline CDR1 SGDLS, CDR2 YYNGEE. Written as DNA, the CDR3 is TGTGCCAGCAGCGGCCGAACATCCAATGAGCAGTTCTTT. It yields the protein CASSGRTSNEQFF.

This clonotype was observed a single time. The chain links TRBV2 to TRBJ2-5; tentative D call: TRBD2 (5 bases). V was trimmed by 2 bases and J by 1 base, leaving 8 bases between them. Germline values: CDR1 SNHLY, CDR2 FYNNEI. This CDR3 is 14 amino acids long. The CDR3 nucleotides are TGTGCCAGCAGTGAAAGGCTAGCCCAAGAGACCCAGTACTTC. It encodes CASSERLAQETQYF. The full variable domain, rest sourced from reference TRBV2 and TRBJ2-5, is EPEVTQTPSHQVTQMGQEVILRCVPISNHLYFYWYRQILGQKVEFLVSFYNNEISEKSEIFDDQFSVERPDGSNFTLKIRSTKLEDSAMYFCASSERLAQETQYFGPGTRLLVL.

This clonotype came up many times. This chain uses TRBV15 with TRBJ1-2; D is possibly TRBD1 (5 bases). Between the trimmed V and J ends, which lost 1 base and 5 bases, there was a span of 14 bases. The germline V gene has CDR1 LNHNV and CDR2 YYDKDF (reference sequence). The CDR3 runs to 15 residues. Here the CDR3 reads CATSRGGAGGYGYTF. As DNA, the CDR3 is TGTGCCACCAGCAGAGGGGGTGCCGGGGGATATGGCTACACCTTC.

The V and J genes are TRBV10-2 and TRBJ2-2; 9 nucleotides match TRBD2. This CDR3 is 16 amino acids long. J lost 6 bases, V lost 2 bases, and 7 bases had no gene match. Germline values: CDR1 WSHSY, CDR2 SAAADI. The CDR3 DNA reads as TGCGCCAGCAGTGAGCCGGGGACTAGCATGTCCGGGGAGCTGTTTTTT. Translation: CASSEPGTSMSGELFF.

V is TRBV5-4 and J is TRBJ1-2; D is unresolved. Germline loops: CDR1 SGHNT, CDR2 YYREEE (reference sequence). With 0 bases removed from V and 8 bases from J, the gap between germline ends came to 11 bases. This CDR3 is 13 amino acids long. The CDR3 sequence is CASSLVGGEGYTF. The CDR3 DNA reads as TGTGCCAGCAGCTTGGTGGGTGGCGAGGGCTACACCTTC. The full variable domain, with the rest looked up from reference TRBV5-4 and TRBJ1-2, is ETGVTQSPTHLIKTRGQQVTLRCSSQSGHNTVSWYQQALGQGPQFIFQYYREEENGRGNFPPRFSGLQFPNYSSELNVNALELDDSALYLCASSLVGGEGYTFGSGTRLTVV.

This chain connects TRBV20-1 to TRBJ1-4; D is ambiguous. The length of the CDR3 is 16 residues. Germline values: CDR1 DFQATT, CDR2 SNEGSKA (reference sequence). V shed 6 bases and J shed 4 bases, with 21 bases lying between them. CDR3 nucleotide sequence: TGCAGTGCCAGACCCCCGGGAAGGGCAGTTAATGAAAAACTGTTTTTT. The encoded protein is CSARPPGRAVNEKLFF.

There are many counts of this clonotype. This chain connects TRBV7-9 to TRBJ2-4, with 12 bases fitting TRBD1. Germline-derived CDR1 and CDR2 are SEHNR and FQNEAQ (reference sequence). The V segment lost 1 base and the J segment 7 bases; nucleotides outside the gene matches: 2. This CDR3 has 15 amino acids. Here the CDR3 reads CASSLGGTGGNIQYF. Written as DNA, the CDR3 is TGTGCCAGCAGCTTAGGAGGGACAGGGGGCAACATTCAGTACTTC. Based on the CDR3 plus reference TRBV7-9 and TRBJ2-4, the full variable domain is DTGVSQNPRHKITKRGQNVTFRCDPISEHNRLYWYRQTLGQGPEFLTYFQNEAQLEKSRLLSDRFSAERPKGSFSTLEIQRTEQGDSAMYLCASSLGGTGGNIQYFGAGTRLSVL.

The sample holds a few counts of this clonotype. This sequence may be a read error, since a much larger clone differs from it by one base. The missing conserved phenylalanine or tryptophan at the end of this CDR3 makes a read error likely. The J gene is TRBJ2-6, the V gene TRBV19, with a tentative D call TRBD2 (7 bases). Germline lookup yields CDR1 LNHDA and CDR2 SQIVND (reference sequence). This CDR3 has 16 residues. Trimming stripped 9 bases from V and 2 bases from J, with 17 bases between. For the CDR3, the DNA is TGTGCCAGCCACCAGAGGGGGGGCACTGGGGCCAACGTCCTGACTTCC. Translated: CASHQRGGTGANVLTS.

The genes are TRBV10-3 and TRBJ1-2, with 9 bases lining up with TRBD1. CDR3 length: 16 amino acids. The germline V gene has CDR1 ENHRY and CDR2 SYGVKD. Losses at the gene ends were 5 bases for V and 4 bases for J; bases not matched to a gene: 11. CDR3 protein: CAISRTGVTQGYGYTF. The CDR3 nucleotides are TGTGCCATCAGTAGGACAGGGGTAACACAGGGCTATGGCTACACCTTC.